This TCR beta chain was captured in a study of shared clonotypes between healthy human individuals. V gave up 5 bases and J gave up 6 bases; unmatched junction bases: 9. The germline CDR1 and CDR2 sequences are WNHNN and SYGVQD (reference sequence). The CDR3 contains 16 residues. Naive CD45RA+ and memory CD45RA-negative subsets were split from CD4+ cells. Each sorted subset replicate got 200 ng genomic DNA, roughly 33,000 genomes. Original processing notes: Filtering differed because ImmunoSEQ produced junction-only sequences that carried no quality scores. Assay used: immunoSEQ multiplex PCR; TCRdb lists only in-frame clones, some missing. The D gene and trimming were derived from the DNA, and the V and J assignments and clone size from that table. This table holds millions of clones, around nine tenths found once.

This TCR was sampled from a man between 18 and 35 years old in good health. Input material: naive CD4+ T cells sorted from blood. Subset noted: CD45RA+ positively selected. V gene TRBV10-1 combines with J gene TRBJ2-3, with TRBD1 identical over 12 bases. The CDR3 bases are TGCGCCAGCAGTCGAGCCGGGACAGGGGGCGCGGATACGCAGTATTTT. Its translation is CASSRAGTGGADTQYF.